This T cell receptor (beta chain) came from a study of human T cells and chemical hapten exposure. CDR3 length: 18 amino acids. Losses at the gene ends were 1 base for V and 0 bases for J; bases not matched to a gene: 8. CDR1 and CDR2 from the germline V gene are LGHDT and YNNKEL (reference sequence). Time point meaning: patch test 1, 2 weeks after DPC sensitization. The treatment denotes: therapeutic diphenylcyclopropenone sensitization with weekly scalp DPC. This clonotype was observed many times. TCRdb reanalysed the RACE reads using MiXCR and keeps one entry per CDR3 protein. The sample shows around 110,000 distinct CDR3 sequences, around an eighth of them seen only once.

The starting material was whole blood, obtained in connection with sensitization to the hapten diphenylcyclopropenone (DPC). This chain connects TRBV3-1 to TRBJ2-1, with TRBD2 identical over 8 bases. The receptor comes from a woman in her 50s with alopecia areata. Some clones in this sample may be carry-over from other donors' samples. The chain's CDR3 is CASSQVAGLTSSYNEQFF. The CDR3 DNA is TGTGCCAGCAGCCAAGTAGCGGGGCTAACGAGCTCCTACAATGAGCAGTTCTTC.